Following are 20 T cell receptor beta chains from one sample sequenced in a study of somatic mutations in cytotoxic T cells in rheumatoid arthritis. Some clones are missing from TCRdb's copy, which holds only in-frame ones; the method was immunoSEQ multiplex PCR. The sample has approximately 10,000 clones, approximately 84% seen once. Sequenced material: CD8+ T cells sorted from blood. These receptors were collected from a woman aged 60-75 years with rheumatoid arthritis.

CDR3 sequence reads: CASRSGGVHGYTF. CDR3 DNA sequence: TGTGCCAGCAGATCCGGAGGGGTACATGGCTACACCTTC. The rearrangement links TRBV27 to TRBJ1-2, with D perhaps matching TRBD1 (5 bases). Trimming removed 6 bases from V and 6 bases from J, with 14 bases in between. The CDR3 is 13 amino acids. Germline V gene data show CDR1 as MNHEY and CDR2 as SMNVEV (reference sequence).

The CDR3 coding sequence is TGTGCCAGCAGCTCAGGGGGCTTAGACAATGAGCAGTTCTTC. It translates to CASSSGGLDNEQFF. The chain links TRBV13 to TRBJ2-1; TRBD1 aligns across 8 bases. Trimming at V came to 4 bases and at J to 5 bases, leaving 4 bases not matched to a gene. Germline V CDR1 and CDR2: PRHDT, FYEKMQ (reference sequence). The CDR3 is made up of 14 amino acids. Together with reference TRBV13 and TRBJ2-1, the CDR3 gives the full variable domain: AAGVIQSPRHLIKEKRETATLKCYPIPRHDTVYWYQQGPGQDPQFLISFYEKMQSDKGSIPDRFSAQQFSDYHSELNMSSLELGDSALYFCASSSGGLDNEQFFGPGTRLTVL.

The rearrangement joins TRBV11-2 to TRBJ2-5; D may be TRBD2 (5 bases). The DNA end favors TRBJ2-7, so the J call may be wrong. Per germline, CDR1 SGHAT and CDR2 FQNNGV. The CDR3 totals 15 residues. The DNA for the CDR3 is TGTGCCAGCAGCTTAGCGAGGGCCCCCACTTACGAGCAGTACTTC. Its protein product is CASSLARAPTYEQYF.

The chain carries TRBV30 and TRBJ2-7, with 7 bases identical to TRBD2. The CDR3 length is 16 residues. Germline CDR1 and CDR2: GTSNPN and SVGIG (reference sequence). J gave up 3 bases and V 1 base, and 12 bases lay outside the gene matches. Written as DNA, the CDR3 is TGTGCCTGGAGTGGGTTGGCGGGAGTAGTCGGCTACGAGCAGTACTTC. Its protein product is CAWSGLAGVVGYEQYF.

The table lists this clone with a count of one. This rearrangement joins TRBV5-6 to TRBJ2-1, with D possibly being TRBD1 (6 bases). CDR3 size: 15 residues. The germline gives CDR1 SGHDT, CDR2 YYEEEE. V dropped 4 bases and J dropped 2 bases, with 13 bases sitting between them. The CDR3 region is CASSRNRVTYNEQFF. Written as DNA, the CDR3 is TGTGCCAGCAGCCGCAACAGGGTTACCTACAATGAGCAGTTCTTC.

This sequence joins TRBV27 and TRBJ2-4; no reliable D call. V dropped 4 bases and J dropped 1 base, with 2 bases sitting between them. The CDR3 covers 12 residues. CDR1 is MNHEY and CDR2 is SMNVEV in the germline V gene (reference sequence). CDR3 amino acids: CASSSAKNIQYF. DNA of the CDR3: TGTGCCAGCAGTTCGGCCAAAAACATTCAGTACTTC.

The chain employs TRBV27 and TRBJ2-5; D ambiguous. The better agreement between TRBJ2-7 and the DNA end casts doubt on the J call. The CDR3 is 13 residues long. CDR1 and CDR2 (germline): MNHEY, SMNVEV (reference sequence). CDR3 nucleotides: TGTGCCAGCAGGATGGTAGACTCCTACGAGCAGTACTTC. Protein: CASRMVDSYEQYF.

This sequence joins TRBV5-1 and TRBJ2-2, with D tentatively TRBD2 (5 bases). This CDR3 spans 14 amino acids. Deletions cut 4 bases from V and 7 bases from J, with 14 bases between. Germline assignment: CDR1 SGHRS and CDR2 YFSETQ. The CDR3 is CASSPRVGNGELFF. The CDR3 DNA follows: TGCGCCAGCAGCCCGCGGGTCGGTAACGGGGAGCTGTTTTTT.

The chain is built from TRBV5-4 and TRBJ2-7; 15 bases align to TRBD2. V shed 1 base and J 7 bases; nucleotides not matched to a gene: 9. Germline CDR1 is SGHNT and CDR2 is YYREEE (reference sequence). The CDR3 consists of 17 residues. The CDR3 spells CASSLSGLAGGPWEQYF. Here the CDR3 DNA reads TGTGCCAGCAGCTTGTCAGGACTAGCGGGAGGGCCGTGGGAGCAGTACTTC.

The chain has TRBV5-1 and TRBJ1-1; D is undetermined. This CDR3 contains 12 residues. V lost 5 bases and J 1 base, leaving 6 bases between the germline ends. Germline lookup yields CDR1 SGHRS and CDR2 YFSETQ. DNA for the CDR3: TGCGCCAGCAGACGAGGGAACACTGAAGCTTTCTTT. Residues: CASRRGNTEAFF.

This sequence joins TRBV14 and TRBJ2-1, with D possibly TRBD1 on 6 matching bases. Trimming stripped 1 base from V and 4 bases from J, with 14 bases between. This CDR3 contains 16 residues. Germline values: CDR1 SGHDN, CDR2 FVKESK. CDR3 residues: CASSQANRDLYNEQFF. CDR3 nucleotides: TGTGCCAGCAGCCAAGCAAACAGGGACCTATACAATGAGCAGTTCTTC.

This clone rates as medium-sized. The rearrangement links TRBV5-1 to TRBJ1-1, with 7 bases lining up with TRBD1. V gave up 0 bases and J gave up 3 bases; unmatched junction bases: 2. CDR1 SGHRS and CDR2 YFSETQ come from the germline V gene. This CDR3 has 14 residues. CDR3 region: CASSLGRGDTEAFF. DNA for the CDR3: TGCGCCAGCAGCTTGGGCAGGGGGGACACTGAAGCTTTCTTT.

The chain employs TRBV5-4 and TRBJ1-3; no clear D. The V end lost 4 bases, the J end lost 8 bases, and 13 bases lay between the germline ends. CDR1 and CDR2 (germline): SGHNT, YYREEE (reference sequence). CDR3 length: 13 amino acids. CDR3 region: CASSEWSVDTIYF. Here the CDR3 DNA reads TGTGCCAGCAGCGAGTGGTCGGTGGACACCATATATTTT.

The V call is TRBV7-9, the J call TRBJ1-2; 11 nucleotides line up with TRBD1. CDR1 and CDR2 from the germline V gene are SEHNR and FQNEAQ (reference sequence). CDR3 length: 16 amino acids. V trimming: 5 bases; J trimming: 10 bases; junction bases outside the gene matches: 15. CDR3 loop: CASSPRTGGAFGDYTF. Here the CDR3 DNA reads TGTGCCAGCAGCCCCCGGACAGGGGGCGCGTTTGGTGACTACACCTTC. The full variable domain, its missing parts supplied by reference TRBV7-9 and TRBJ1-2, is DTGVSQNPRHKITKRGQNVTFRCDPISEHNRLYWYRQTLGQGPEFLTYFQNEAQLEKSRLLSDRFSAERPKGSFSTLEIQRTEQGDSAMYLCASSPRTGGAFGDYTFGSGTRLTVV.

V and J are TRBV28 and TRBJ1-5, with a possible D match to TRBD1 (5 bases). Trimming stripped 2 bases from V and 4 bases from J, with 12 bases between. The CDR3 length is 15 residues. Germline CDR1 reads MDHEN; CDR2 reads SYDVKM. CDR3 residues: CASSLTGGINQPQHF. CDR3 nucleotide sequence: TGTGCCAGCAGTTTAACAGGTGGTATTAATCAGCCCCAGCATTTT. The whole variable domain, filled in from reference TRBV28 and TRBJ1-5, reads DVKVTQSSRYLVKRTGEKVFLECVQDMDHENMFWYRQDPGLGLRLIYFSYDVKMKEKGDIPEGYSVSREKKERFSLILESASTNQTSMYLCASSLTGGINQPQHFGDGTRLSIL.

This chain joins TRBV28 and TRBJ2-5, with TRBD2 identical over 9 bases. This CDR3 is 19 amino acids long. CDR1 and CDR2 from the germline V gene are MDHEN and SYDVKM. With 5 bases clipped from V and 5 bases from J, the junction kept 21 bases outside the gene matches. CDR3 DNA: TGTGCCAGCAGTCCACCGTTCGGAGGGGTAGCGGGAGACGCGGAGACCCAGTACTTC. This translates into CASSPPFGGVAGDAETQYF.

This sequence joins TRBV4-1 and TRBJ2-3, with 10 bases identical to TRBD2. The V gene's germline CDR1 is MGHRA and CDR2 YSYEKL. V was pared by 1 base and J by 3 bases, with 4 bases of the junction left unmatched. The CDR3 runs to 16 residues. The CDR3 loop is CASSQGVLAGTDTQYF. For the CDR3, the DNA is TGCGCCAGCAGCCAAGGGGTACTAGCGGGAACAGATACGCAGTATTTT.

This chain connects TRBV28 to TRBJ1-2, with 8 bases identical to TRBD1. The length of the CDR3 is 14 residues. V was pared by 3 bases and J by 8 bases, with 8 bases of the junction left unmatched. Germline-derived CDR1 and CDR2 are MDHEN and SYDVKM. Written as DNA, the CDR3 is TGTGCCAGCAGTTTGCATTCAGGGGGCGACGGCTACACCTTC. Residues: CASSLHSGGDGYTF.

The chain employs TRBV2 and TRBJ1-5, with a weak D call TRBD1 (5 bases). The CDR3 extends over 15 amino acids. Germline V gene sequence: CDR1 SNHLY, CDR2 FYNNEI. V was cut by 1 base and J by 4 bases, with 11 bases left in between. The DNA for the CDR3 is TGTGCCAGCAGTGAAGGGACAACACGAAATCAGCCCCAGCATTTT. It is translated as CASSEGTTRNQPQHF. Drawing the rest from reference TRBV2 and TRBJ1-5, the complete variable domain is EPEVTQTPSHQVTQMGQEVILRCVPISNHLYFYWYRQILGQKVEFLVSFYNNEISEKSEIFDDQFSVERPDGSNFTLKIRSTKLEDSAMYFCASSEGTTRNQPQHFGDGTRLSIL.

V gene TRBV12-5 combines with J gene TRBJ1-1; the D is unclear. The V gene lost 0 bases and the J gene lost 7 bases, with 15 bases spanning the gap. This CDR3 spans 15 amino acids. CDR1 LGHNT and CDR2 FRNRAP come from the germline V gene. The DNA for the CDR3 is TGTGCTAGTGGTTTGGTAAAAGGCAGCGTTAATGAAGCTTTCTTT. Its translation: CASGLVKGSVNEAFF.